One and the same sample provided the 26 T cell receptor beta chains below, sequenced in a study of CD8 T cells in ankylosing spondylitis. TCRdb re-called the 5' RACE reads through MiXCR, storing one row per CDR3 protein. The sample consists of about 130,000 distinct CDR3 sequences, roughly 15% of them appearing once. Sequenced material: blood, either unsorted or a sorted T cell fraction (not recorded which). The origin of the receptors is a female donor with ankylosing spondylitis or in good health (not recorded which).

In this sample, this clonotype turned up many times. The rearrangement uses TRBV12-3 or TRBV12-4 and TRBJ2-7; unclear D gene. V was cut by 1 base and J by 3 bases, with 7 bases left in between. This CDR3 is 13 amino acids long. DNA for the CDR3: TGTGCCAGCAGTTTAGGGCAGGACTACGAGCAGTACTTC. Translation: CASSLGQDYEQYF.

This clonotype was observed at least ten times. At one of its ends the junction is not consistent with the germline gene, which may arise from a read error. V is TRBV7-9 and J is TRBJ1-5; TRBD1 agrees at 7 bases. The CDR3 consists of 14 residues. Germline CDR1 and CDR2: SEHNR and FQNEAQ (reference sequence). CDR3 amino acids: CASSLGTDAQPQHF. CDR3 in DNA: TGTGCCAGCAGTTTAGGGACAGACGCTCAGCCCCAGCATTTT.

The V call is TRBV12-3 or TRBV12-4, the J call TRBJ2-1, with D perhaps given as TRBD1 or TRBD2 (7 bases each). The CDR3 extends over 11 amino acids. V was pared by 5 bases and J by 12 bases, with 11 bases between. The CDR3: CASSREGAQFF. The CDR3 coding sequence is TGTGCCAGCAGTAGGGAGGGGGCGCAGTTCTTC.

The chain carries TRBV5-4 and TRBJ2-7; D ambiguous. CDR1 is SGHNT, CDR2 YYREEE, per germline (reference sequence). Trimming took 0 bases from V and 5 from J, leaving 9 bases between them. The CDR3 covers 13 residues. Written as DNA, the CDR3 is TGTGCCAGCAGCTTGGCCTCCCCAGACGAGCAGTACTTC. Translated: CASSLASPDEQYF.

This clonotype was recorded at least ten times. The chain uses TRBV9 and TRBJ2-7; D may be TRBD1 or TRBD2 (5 bases each). Germline assignment: CDR1 SGDLS and CDR2 YYNGEE. Between the trimmed V and J ends, which lost 4 bases and 2 bases, there was a span of 13 bases. The CDR3 runs 14 residues. The CDR3 DNA sequence: TGTGCCAGCAGCCCAGGTGGGGGAACCTACGAGCAGTACTTC. Encoded protein: CASSPGGGTYEQYF. The whole variable domain, filled in from reference TRBV9 and TRBJ2-7, reads DSGVTQTPKHLITATGQRVTLRCSPRSGDLSVYWYQQSLDQGLQFLIQYYNGEERAKGNILERFSAQQFPDLHSELNLSSLELGDSALYFCASSPGGGTYEQYFGPGTRLTVT.

In DNA, the CDR3 is TGTGCCAGCAGTTCACCGACTAGCGGGAGCGGAGAGCAGTACTTC. Amino acids: CASSSPTSGSGEQYF. The rearrangement links TRBV27 to TRBJ2-7, with 12 bases aligning to TRBD2. This CDR3 comprises 15 residues. V lost 4 bases and J lost 7; bases outside the gene matches: 8. Looked up from germline, CDR1 is MNHEY and CDR2 is SMNVEV (reference sequence).

This chain uses TRBV5-1 with TRBJ2-1; TRBD1 matches at 9 bases. Germline V gene data show CDR1 as SGHRS and CDR2 as YFSETQ. CDR3 length: 17 residues. V was clipped by 3 bases and J by 8 bases; unmatched bases: 15. CDR3 DNA: TGCGCCAGCAGCTCAGCCAACTCCGGGACAGGGCTCGATGAGCAGTTCTTC. Its translation is CASSSANSGTGLDEQFF.

There are many counts of this clonotype. The chain couples TRBV9 to TRBJ2-2; no firm D call. The CDR3 loop spans 16 amino acids. Trimming pared 0 bases from V and 2 bases from J, leaving 11 bases between. Germline loops: CDR1 SGDLS, CDR2 YYNGEE. For the CDR3, the DNA is TGTGCCAGCAGCGTAGGTTCTCCCTTAAACACCGGGGAGCTGTTTTTT. This encodes CASSVGSPLNTGELFF.

For the CDR3, the DNA is TGTGCCAGTAGTCCGTTAGCGGGGAAATCCTACAATGAGCAGTTCTTC. It translates to CASSPLAGKSYNEQFF. This chain uses TRBV19 with TRBJ2-1; 8 bases match TRBD2. Germline loops: CDR1 LNHDA, CDR2 SQIVND (reference sequence). Unmatched junction bases numbered 7, after V lost 5 bases and J lost 1 base. This CDR3 is built from 16 residues. Combining the CDR3 with reference TRBV19 and TRBJ2-1 gives the whole variable domain DGGITQSPKYLFRKEGQNVTLSCEQNLNHDAMYWYRQDPGQGLRLIYYSQIVNDFQKGDIAEGYSVSREKKESFPLTVTSAQKNPTAFYLCASSPLAGKSYNEQFFGPGTRLTVL.

The chain carries TRBV7-3 and TRBJ2-2, with D unclear. Trimming pared 0 bases from V and 7 bases from J, leaving 6 bases between. The CDR3 runs to 13 residues. The V gene's germline CDR1 is SGHTA and CDR2 FQGTGA. The chain's CDR3 is CASSLTSGGELFF. The CDR3 DNA is TGTGCCAGCAGCTTAACGTCGGGCGGGGAGCTGTTTTTT.

The chain uses TRBV3-1 and TRBJ1-2; D is uncertain. V lost 4 bases and J 5 bases, leaving 17 bases between the germline ends. CDR3 length equals 15 residues. Germline V CDR1 and CDR2: LGHDT, YNNKEL (reference sequence). The CDR3 reads CASSPPTGLGYGYTF. The CDR3 DNA follows: TGTGCCAGCAGCCCACCGACGGGCCTGGGGTATGGCTACACCTTC.

This clonotype occurred many times. The genes are TRBV14 and TRBJ1-2, with D hard to call. V lost 8 bases and J 0 bases, leaving 10 bases between the germline ends. This CDR3 is built from 13 residues. Germline loops: CDR1 SGHDN, CDR2 FVKESK. DNA for the CDR3: TGTGCCAGCGCTCCCCTCGCTAACTATGGCTACACCTTC. This encodes CASAPLANYGYTF.

The table lists this clonotype with a few counts. The chain carries TRBV27 and TRBJ1-6, with 8 bases lining up with TRBD1. V was pared by 3 bases and J by 8 bases, with 3 bases of the junction left unmatched. The CDR3 loop spans 14 amino acids. Germline lookup yields CDR1 MNHEY and CDR2 SMNVEV (reference sequence). CDR3 sequence reads: CASSFDRGDSPLHF. The CDR3 nucleotides read TGTGCCAGCAGTTTCGACAGGGGTGATTCACCCCTCCACTTT.

This clonotype was detected many times. The chain couples TRBV29-1 to TRBJ2-5, with D perhaps being TRBD1 or TRBD2 (6 bases each). The length of the CDR3 is 13 residues. Per the germline V gene, CDR1 is SQVTM and CDR2 is ANQGSEA. V dropped 6 bases and J dropped 4 bases, with 15 bases sitting between them. CDR3 DNA: TGCAGCGTCCTAAAGGGGGGCCCAGAGACCCAGTACTTC. Its protein is CSVLKGGPETQYF.

In this sample, this clonotype turned up many times. The CDR3 DNA sequence: TGTGCCAGCAGTCAAATAGCGGGGGGGAACACCGGGGAGCTGTTTTTT. It is translated as CASSQIAGGNTGELFF. The J gene is TRBJ2-2, the V gene TRBV2; 10 bases fit TRBD2. V lost 5 bases, J lost 1 base, and 4 bases stayed unmatched. The germline V gene encodes CDR1 SNHLY and CDR2 FYNNEI. This CDR3 has 16 amino acids.

This clonotype appeared many times. The chain employs TRBV6-5 and TRBJ1-2; maybe TRBD1 (5 bases). V gave up 0 bases and J gave up 4 bases, with 15 bases separating them. This CDR3 has 16 amino acids. Germline V gene data show CDR1 as MNHEY and CDR2 as SVGAGI. The CDR3 region has the DNA TGTGCCAGCAGTTACTCGATGGCAGGGTTAGGCTATGGCTACACCTTC. Protein product: CASSYSMAGLGYGYTF.

The chain joins TRBV28 to TRBJ2-3; TRBD2 aligns across 9 bases. This CDR3 spans 15 amino acids. Germline trimming cut 2 bases from V and 4 bases from J; bases unmatched to any gene: 4. In germline, CDR1 is MDHEN, CDR2 SYDVKM. CDR3 loop: CASSLSGRKADTQYF. The CDR3 nucleotides are TGTGCCAGCAGTTTAAGCGGGAGGAAAGCAGATACGCAGTATTTT.

This clonotype turned up a few times. The chain employs TRBV29-1 and TRBJ2-2; D ambiguous. This CDR3 contains 13 residues. Germline V gene lookup returns CDR1 SQVTM and CDR2 ANQGSEA. Deletions cut 7 bases from V and 1 base from J, with 10 bases between. CDR3 sequence reads: CSGHDWNTGELFF. The CDR3 coding sequence is TGCAGCGGGCACGACTGGAACACCGGGGAGCTGTTTTTT.

The gene calls are TRBV27 and TRBJ1-6; D not certain. V shed 4 bases and J shed 6 bases, with 10 bases lying between them. This CDR3 spans 14 amino acids. The germline V gene encodes CDR1 MNHEY and CDR2 SMNVEV (reference sequence). In DNA, the CDR3 is TGTGCCAGCAGTTCTTTCTCACCTAATTCACCCCTCCACTTT. The encoded protein is CASSSFSPNSPLHF.

There are many counts of this clonotype. V and J are TRBV6-5 and TRBJ1-1; possibly TRBD1 for D (5 bases). This CDR3 is built from 14 residues. Trimming cost V 4 bases and J 1 base, with 10 bases left between them. CDR1 is MNHEY and CDR2 is SVGAGI in the germline V gene. The CDR3 region has the DNA TGTGCCAGCAGTTCCAGGGCAGGGAACACTGAAGCTTTCTTT. Its translation: CASSSRAGNTEAFF.

This clonotype showed up many times. The rearrangement links TRBV10-3 to TRBJ1-3, with D maybe TRBD1 (6 bases). The V gene's germline CDR1 is ENHRY and CDR2 SYGVKD. Trimming took 6 bases from V and 2 from J, leaving 11 bases between them. The length of the CDR3 is 14 residues. Written as DNA, the CDR3 is TGTGCCATCAGACAGGGCGGTACTGGAAACACCATATATTTT. It translates to CAIRQGGTGNTIYF.

This clonotype was detected ten times or more. V gene TRBV5-1 combines with J gene TRBJ2-1, with D maybe TRBD2 (6 bases). CDR1 and CDR2 (germline): SGHRS, YFSETQ. V was trimmed by 0 bases and J by 6 bases, leaving 16 bases between them. This CDR3 is 16 amino acids long. The CDR3 region has the DNA TGCGCCAGCAGCTTGGTCTCTAGCGTGGGCCGCAATGAGCAGTTCTTC. Protein product: CASSLVSSVGRNEQFF. The full variable domain, rest sourced from reference TRBV5-1 and TRBJ2-1, is KAGVTQTPRYLIKTRGQQVTLSCSPISGHRSVSWYQQTPGQGLQFLFEYFSETQRNKGNFPGRFSGRQFSNSRSEMNVSTLELGDSALYLCASSLVSSVGRNEQFFGPGTRLTVL.

The chain combines TRBV20-1 with TRBJ2-1, with TRBD2 identical over 11 bases. The germline CDR1 and CDR2 sequences are DFQATT and SNEGSKA (reference sequence). This CDR3 comprises 15 residues. Germline trimming cut 2 bases from V and 4 bases from J; bases unmatched to any gene: 4. In nucleotides, the CDR3 is TGCAGTGCTAGACTAGCGGGAGGAGCGTACAATGAGCAGTTCTTC. This sequence encodes CSARLAGGAYNEQFF.

A remark on this clonotype: A much larger clone lies a single base off, so this may be a read error. The chain couples TRBV24-1 to TRBJ2-1; 9 nucleotides agree with TRBD1. Germline V gene sequence: CDR1 KGHDR, CDR2 SFDVKD. The CDR3 sequence is 14 residues long. CDR3 bases: TGTGCCACCAGTGGCCGGGACAGGGTAAATGAGCAGCTCTTC. It encodes CATSGRDRVNEQLF.

This clonotype was detected ten times or more. This chain connects TRBV15 to TRBJ2-1; 7 bases are shared with TRBD2. Germline V gives CDR1 LNHNV, CDR2 YYDKDF (reference sequence). Unmatched junction bases numbered 7, after V lost 0 bases and J lost 5 bases. The CDR3 spans 16 residues. The DNA of the CDR3 is TGTGCCACCAGCAGAGAAAGACTAGCCTATGACAATGAGCAGTTCTTC. It yields the protein CATSRERLAYDNEQFF.

V gene TRBV6-5 combines with J gene TRBJ1-3; D uncertain. V lost 0 bases, J lost 4 bases, and 10 bases lay in between. The length of the CDR3 is 15 residues. Germline V gives CDR1 MNHEY, CDR2 SVGAGI. This CDR3 reads CASSYSGLSGNTIYF. CDR3 DNA: TGTGCCAGCAGTTACTCGGGTCTTTCGGGAAACACCATATATTTT.